A single sample is the source of the 17 T cell receptor beta chains below, sequenced in a study of cytomegalovirus exposure and HLA in healthy donors. Primers: 60 Vbeta forward and 13 Jbeta reverse. The repertoire was sequenced with immunoSEQ multiplex PCR; TCRdb's copy has only in-frame clones and lacks some. Among some 120,000 clones listed, roughly two thirds were seen once. Specimen: PBMCs. Receptors were obtained from a man younger than 40 in good health and CMV-seropositive.

This clone was picked up a small number of times. The chain has TRBV6-1 and TRBJ1-1; D not certain. V shed 7 bases and J shed 1 base, with 16 bases lying between them. This CDR3 is built from 15 residues. Germline CDR1 MNHNS, CDR2 SASEGT. CDR3 amino acids: CASTSKPRGNTEAFF. CDR3 sequence (DNA): TGTGCCAGCACGTCTAAGCCAAGAGGGAACACTGAAGCTTTCTTT.

The chain recombines TRBV5-1 with TRBJ1-5; 9 bases match TRBD1. CDR3 length: 19 amino acids. Germline loops: CDR1 SGHRS, CDR2 YFSETQ. Trimming removed 0 bases from V and 1 base from J; junction bases left unmatched: 11. CDR3 in amino acids: CASSLAGGDRGSSNQPQHF. Here the CDR3 DNA reads TGCGCCAGCAGCTTGGCAGGGGGTGACAGGGGGTCGAGCAATCAGCCCCAGCATTTT.

This clone was counted between two and nine times. The chain links TRBV19 to TRBJ1-3; a weak D match, TRBD1 (5 bases). V lost 4 bases to trimming and J lost 7 bases, with 14 bases between them. Germline V gene data show CDR1 as LNHDA and CDR2 as SQIVND (reference sequence). CDR3 size: 14 residues. CDR3 DNA sequence: TGTGCCAGTAGTAGCCGGAGGGGTCGGAACACCATATATTTT. Protein sequence: CASSSRRGRNTIYF.

The chain employs TRBV6-6 and TRBJ1-1, with 8 bases lining up with TRBD1. Germline CDR1 MNHNY, CDR2 SVGAGI (reference sequence). Trimming at V came to 6 bases and at J to 1 base, leaving 7 bases not matched to a gene. The CDR3 has 15 residues. In DNA, the CDR3 is TGTGCCAGCAGCCCCTTGGGACAGGCGAACACTGAAGCTTTCTTT. Translation gives CASSPLGQANTEAFF.

The chain employs TRBV27 and TRBJ2-3; tentative D call: TRBD2 (6 bases). V was clipped by 2 bases and J by 3 bases, with 12 bases between them. The CDR3 extends over 15 amino acids. Germline CDR1 reads MNHEY; CDR2 reads SMNVEV (reference sequence). CDR3 residues: CASSLHLRGTDTQYF. The CDR3 region has the DNA TGTGCCAGCAGTTTACATTTGCGGGGTACAGATACGCAGTATTTT.

V usage is TRBV18 and J usage is TRBJ2-1; 8 bases line up with TRBD1. J gave up 7 bases and V 3 bases, and 2 bases lay outside the gene matches. The germline V gene encodes CDR1 KGHSH and CDR2 LQKENI. This CDR3 is built from 13 residues. Here the CDR3 DNA reads TGTGCCAGCTCACCTGACAGGGGAAATGAGCAGTTCTTC. It translates to CASSPDRGNEQFF.

V gene TRBV19 combines with J gene TRBJ2-7; weak D call: TRBD2 (6 bases). V was shortened by 3 bases and J by 0 bases, with 9 bases between the two germline ends. CDR1 LNHDA and CDR2 SQIVND come from the germline V gene (reference sequence). CDR3 length: 14 amino acids. The CDR3 loop is CASSIGGISYEQYF. DNA for the CDR3: TGTGCCAGTAGTATCGGGGGAATCTCCTACGAGCAGTACTTC.

V and J are TRBV29-1 and TRBJ1-2; perhaps TRBD1 as D (6 bases). Trimming cost V 4 bases and J 2 bases, with 8 bases left between them. The CDR3 has 12 residues. Germline V gene lookup returns CDR1 SQVTM and CDR2 ANQGSEA. The CDR3 is CSVGGQNYGYTF. In DNA, the CDR3 is TGCAGCGTTGGTGGACAGAACTATGGCTACACCTTC. Together with reference TRBV29-1 and TRBJ1-2, the CDR3 gives the full variable domain: SAVISQKPSRDICQRGTSLTIQCQVDSQVTMMFWYRQQPGQSLTLIATANQGSEATYESGFVIDKFPISRPNLTFSTLTVSNMSPEDSSIYLCSVGGQNYGYTFGSGTRLTVV.

The gene calls are TRBV6-6 and TRBJ2-7; 9 bases map to TRBD1. This CDR3 has 16 amino acids. The germline V gene encodes CDR1 MNHNY and CDR2 SVGAGI (reference sequence). V lost 8 bases and J lost 4; bases outside the gene matches: 15. The CDR3 DNA sequence: TGTGCCAGCCGCCACACTGAGGGACAGGGAGGATACGAGCAGTACTTC. It is translated as CASRHTEGQGGYEQYF.

The chain couples TRBV5-5 to TRBJ1-5, with 7 bases that match TRBD1. This CDR3 has 14 amino acids. The trim removed 2 bases at V and 5 bases at J, leaving 4 bases unmatched. Germline CDR1 and CDR2: SGHKS and YYEKEE (reference sequence). CDR3 sequence (DNA): TGTGCCAGCAGCTTAATCACAGGGGATCAGCCCCAGCATTTT. Protein product: CASSLITGDQPQHF.

This clone is a singleton in its sample. The chain carries TRBV23-1 and TRBJ2-5; the match to TRBD2 covers 8 bases. TRBV23-1 is an open reading frame, and its role is uncertain. Germline trimming cut 7 bases from V and 4 bases from J; bases unmatched to any gene: 14. There are 16 residues in the CDR3. The CDR3 protein is CASTTGGTRGGETQYF. CDR3 DNA: TGCGCCAGCACCACGGGAGGGACTAGGGGCGGAGAGACCCAGTACTTC.

This sequence joins TRBV30 and TRBJ2-7; TRBD1 matches at 7 bases. Germline CDR1 GTSNPN, CDR2 SVGIG (reference sequence). The CDR3 runs 15 residues. V shed 4 bases, J shed 2 bases, and the junction held 11 bases outside the gene matches. The CDR3 coding sequence is TGTGCCTGGACCTCCGACAGGGCTCCCGCCTACGAGCAGTACTTC. Amino acids: CAWTSDRAPAYEQYF. Drawing the rest from reference TRBV30 and TRBJ2-7, the complete variable domain is SQTIHQWPATLVQPVGSPLSLECTVEGTSNPNLYWYRQAAGRGLQLLFYSVGIGQISSEVPQNLSASRPQDRQFILSSKKLLLSDSGFYLCAWTSDRAPAYEQYFGPGTRLTVT.

This sequence joins TRBV5-4 and TRBJ1-4; D perhaps matches TRBD1 (6 bases). Deletions cut 4 bases from V and 4 bases from J, with 11 bases between. The CDR3 is 14 amino acids. CDR1 and CDR2 (germline): SGHNT, YYREEE (reference sequence). In DNA form, the CDR3 reads TGTGCCAGCAGCCCGAGGGGGGGTAATGAAAAACTGTTTTTT. As protein: CASSPRGGNEKLFF.

This rearrangement joins TRBV19 to TRBJ2-7, with 9 bases aligning to TRBD1. Looked up from germline, CDR1 is LNHDA and CDR2 is SQIVND (reference sequence). Trimming at V came to 6 bases and at J to 3 bases, leaving 9 bases not matched to a gene. This CDR3 comprises 15 residues. CDR3 in amino acids: CASSSQQGAGYEQYF. As DNA, the CDR3 is TGTGCCAGTAGCAGCCAACAGGGGGCGGGCTACGAGCAGTACTTC. Filled out from reference TRBV19 and TRBJ2-7, the complete variable domain reads DGGITQSPKYLFRKEGQNVTLSCEQNLNHDAMYWYRQDPGQGLRLIYYSQIVNDFQKGDIAEGYSVSREKKESFPLTVTSAQKNPTAFYLCASSSQQGAGYEQYFGPGTRLTVT.

V and J are TRBV2 and TRBJ2-6; D is uncertain. With 4 bases removed from V and 0 bases from J, the gap between germline ends came to 16 bases. CDR1 and CDR2 from the germline V gene are SNHLY and FYNNEI. The CDR3 extends over 18 amino acids. The CDR3 sequence: CASSALRDISSGANVLTF. In nucleotides, the CDR3 is TGTGCCAGCAGTGCACTTCGCGACATATCCTCTGGGGCCAACGTCCTGACTTTC.

The rearrangement joins TRBV11-2 to TRBJ2-1, with 9 bases lining up with TRBD2. Per germline, CDR1 SGHAT and CDR2 FQNNGV. This CDR3 has 17 residues. V trimming: 6 bases; J trimming: 10 bases; junction bases outside the gene matches: 19. CDR3 in amino acids: CASRHAWAGGVEEEQFF. The CDR3 DNA reads TGTGCCAGCAGGCACGCATGGGCGGGAGGGGTCGAGGAAGAGCAGTTCTTC. Filled out from reference TRBV11-2 and TRBJ2-1, the complete variable domain reads EAGVAQSPRYKIIEKRQSVAFWCNPISGHATLYWYQQILGQGPKLLIQFQNNGVVDDSQLPKDRFSAERLKGVDSTLKIQPAKLEDSAVYLCASRHAWAGGVEEEQFFGPGTRLTVL.

The V gene is TRBV15, the J gene TRBJ2-7, with TRBD2 matching over 10 bases. The CDR3 covers 15 residues. V was clipped by 1 base and J by 5 bases; unmatched bases: 5. In germline, CDR1 is LNHNV, CDR2 YYDKDF (reference sequence). CDR3 region: CATSRASGSINEQYF. DNA of the CDR3: TGTGCCACCAGCAGAGCTAGCGGGAGTATCAACGAGCAGTACTTC.